The rows below give T cell receptor beta chains drawn from one sample of a study of T cells in Graves' hyperthyroidism and ophthalmopathy. TCRdb fed the multiplex PCR reads into MiXCR, producing one record per CDR3 protein. The table shows fewer than 900,000 distinct CDR3 sequences, with approximately 19% occurring only once. Sequencing was done on a sample of blood. Receptors were obtained from a woman in her forties or fifties with Graves' hyperthyroidism that later progressed to Graves' ophthalmopathy. Each CDR3 is given with its conserved first and last residue. The D gene is left open where the match is weak. A clone size is listed for some rows: how often the clone was seen (once, few, many), or a class if it is expanded.

D: NA
size: NA
J: TRBJ2-7
V: TRBV6-1
CDR3: CASSRGHVVSYEQYF
DNA: TGTGCCAGCAGCCGAGGACATGTTGTCTCCTACGAGCAGTACTTC

D: NA
size: few
J: TRBJ1-2
V: TRBV29-1
CDR3: CSVQTPNYGYTF
DNA: TGCAGCGTACAGACACCTAACTATGGCTACACCTTC

D: NA
size: few
J: TRBJ1-2
V: TRBV5-1
CDR3: CASSLDGYGHTF
DNA: TGCGCCAGCAGCTTGGACGGGTATGGCCACACCTTC

D: NA
size: many
J: TRBJ2-1
V: TRBV7-2
CDR3: CASTQPGGVVYNEQFF
DNA: TGTGCCAGCACCCAACCAGGGGGGGTAGTCTACAATGAGCAGTTCTTC

D: NA
size: many
J: TRBJ1-5
V: TRBV18
CDR3: CASSPFSVGGQPQHF
DNA: TGTGCCAGCTCACCATTCTCGGTGGGCGGTCAGCCCCAGCATTTT

D: TRBD1
size: NA
J: TRBJ1-4
V: TRBV29-1
CDR3: CSVLTGGIEKLFF
DNA: TGCAGCGTCCTGACAGGGGGGATAGAAAAACTGTTTTTT

D: NA
size: few
J: TRBJ2-3
V: TRBV7-9
CDR3: CASSPRGLDPDTQYF
DNA: TGTGCCAGCAGCCCTCGCGGGCTTGATCCAGATACGCAGTATTTT

D: TRBD2
size: NA
J: TRBJ2-2
V: TRBV13
CDR3: CASRAGEEAGELFF
DNA: TGTGCCAGTCGGGCGGGAGAGGAGGCCGGGGAGCTGTTTTTT

D: NA
size: NA
J: TRBJ2-7
V: TRBV18
CDR3: CASSPSAGYHEQYF
DNA: TGTGCCAGCTCACCAAGTGCGGGGTACCACGAGCAGTACTTC

D: NA
size: few
J: TRBJ1-6
V: TRBV15
CDR3: CATSRDRNGWGSPLHF
DNA: TGTGCCACCAGCAGAGATCGTAACGGCTGGGGTTCACCCCTCCACTTT

D: NA
size: NA
J: TRBJ2-3
V: TRBV9
CDR3: CASSVGIQNSGDTQYF
DNA: TGTGCCAGCAGCGTAGGTATACAGAACTCTGGAGATACGCAGTATTTT

D: NA
size: few
J: TRBJ2-2
V: TRBV20-1
CDR3: CSARPTANTGELFF
DNA: TGCAGTGCTAGACCGACGGCGAACACCGGGGAGCTGTTTTTT

D: TRBD2
size: many
J: TRBJ2-1
V: TRBV10-3
CDR3: CAIRGPGLAGSLSYNEQFF
DNA: TGTGCCATCAGGGGGCCGGGACTAGCGGGTTCCCTATCCTACAATGAGCAGTTCTTC

D: NA
size: many
J: TRBJ1-2
V: TRBV6-1
CDR3: CASSEEQRANYGYTF
DNA: TGTGCCAGCAGTGAAGAACAGAGGGCTAACTATGGCTACACCTTC

D: TRBD2
size: NA
J: TRBJ2-1
V: TRBV19
CDR3: CASSLAGSNSYNEQFF
DNA: TGTGCCAGTAGTCTAGCGGGGTCGAACTCCTACAATGAGCAGTTCTTC

D: NA
size: few
J: TRBJ2-1
V: TRBV9
CDR3: CASSVVVGDAMNEQFF
DNA: TGTGCCAGCAGCGTAGTTGTGGGGGACGCCATGAATGAGCAGTTCTTC

D: TRBD2
size: NA
J: TRBJ2-5
V: TRBV18
CDR3: CASSPLSSGGAKETQYF
DNA: TGTGCCAGCTCACCATTATCTAGCGGGGGCGCGAAAGAGACCCAGTACTTC

D: NA
size: NA
J: TRBJ1-5
V: TRBV12-3/TRBV12-4
CDR3: CASSFTTGFWGYSNQPQHF
DNA: TGTGCCAGCAGTTTTACTACAGGTTTTTGGGGGTATAGCAATCAGCCCCAGCATTTT

D: TRBD1
size: many
J: TRBJ1-1
V: TRBV3-1
CDR3: CASSQLPGQGSEAFF
DNA: TGTGCCAGCAGCCAACTACCGGGACAGGGTTCTGAAGCTTTCTTT

D: TRBD2
size: many
J: TRBJ2-2
V: TRBV20-1
CDR3: CSARDFSGENTGELFF
DNA: TGCAGTGCTAGAGATTTTAGCGGGGAGAACACCGGGGAGCTGTTTTTT

D: NA
size: NA
J: TRBJ1-1
V: TRBV9
CDR3: CASSVEATNTEAFF
DNA: TGTGCCAGCAGCGTAGAGGCGACGAACACTGAAGCTTTCTTT

D: NA
size: NA
J: TRBJ2-1
V: TRBV7-2
CDR3: CASSLKGGLSSYNEQFF
DNA: TGTGCCAGCAGCTTAAAAGGGGGACTTAGCTCCTACAATGAGCAGTTCTTC

D: NA
size: many
J: TRBJ2-1
V: TRBV3-1
CDR3: CASSPVRGGPHEQFF
DNA: TGTGCCAGCAGCCCCGTAAGGGGGGGGCCTCATGAGCAGTTCTTC

D: NA
size: many
J: TRBJ2-1
V: TRBV5-1
CDR3: CASSLQGSTYNEQFF
DNA: TGCGCCAGCAGCTTGCAGGGTTCGACCTACAATGAGCAGTTCTTC

D: NA
size: NA
J: TRBJ1-2
V: TRBV5-1
CDR3: CASSSEGGLNYGYTF
DNA: TGCGCCAGCAGCTCTGAAGGGGGTCTTAACTATGGCTACACCTTC

D: TRBD1
size: few
J: TRBJ2-5
V: TRBV27
CDR3: CASSRQGHQETQYF
DNA: TGTGCCAGCAGTCGACAGGGACACCAAGAGACCCAGTACTTC

D: NA
size: many
J: TRBJ1-3
V: TRBV18
CDR3: CASSPPEVRNTIYF
DNA: TGTGCCAGCTCACCACCTGAAGTACGAAACACCATATATTTT

D: NA
size: NA
J: TRBJ2-1
V: TRBV7-9
CDR3: CASSEMTPYNEQFF
DNA: TGTGCCAGCAGCGAGATGACACCCTACAATGAGCAGTTCTTC